This T cell receptor beta chain was observed in a study of prognosis after radiotherapy for stage I lung cancer. Study-wide context: Whereas eleven to twelve patients had adenocarcinoma, squamous cell carcinoma was the tumor in several. Study observations and caveats: Reduced unique TCR clone counts were recorded after stereotactic body radiation therapy, with a median of about 9,700 versus 6,500.

Researchers used two-round multiplex PCR to amplify TCR beta CDR3 starting from genomic DNA. Primers targeting each individual TRBV and TRBJ gene were applied in first-round PCR. In TCRdb, the multiplex PCR reads were re-called with MiXCR into one record per CDR3 protein. The sample gives 20,000 to 30,000 distinct CDR3 sequences, approximately 31% of which show up once; about 32% is in the top ten. There are many counts of this clonotype. The antigen remains undetermined. CT and PET/CT showed node-negative disease in all patients, none of whom had received prior chemotherapy or radiotherapy or had other malignancies. The blood draw at each of two time points yielded six milliliters of peripheral blood. The sequences come from PBMCs, collected before or after stereotactic body radiation therapy (not recorded which). This receptor was obtained from a donor aged 50 or older with non-small cell lung cancer.

The CDR3 sequence: CATKDRGFLSNEQFF. Written as DNA, the CDR3 is TGTGCCACCAAGGACAGGGGTTTTCTCTCAAATGAGCAGTTCTTC. This chain uses TRBV19 with TRBJ2-1; 9 positions match TRBD1. The trim removed 10 bases at V and 7 bases at J, leaving 14 bases unmatched. CDR1 is LNHDA and CDR2 is SQIVND in the germline V gene (reference sequence). The CDR3 loop spans 15 amino acids. The full variable domain, completed using reference TRBV19 and TRBJ2-1, is DGGITQSPKYLFRKEGQNVTLSCEQNLNHDAMYWYRQDPGQGLRLIYYSQIVNDFQKGDIAEGYSVSREKKESFPLTVTSAQKNPTAFYLCATKDRGFLSNEQFFGPGTRLTVL.